The 10 T cell receptor beta chains below all came from one sample that was sequenced in a study of monozygotic twins with inflammatory bowel disease. TCRdb reprocessed the 5' RACE reads and reports one entry per CDR3 protein, with no DNA. The listing records around 410,000 distinct CDR3 sequences. The sequencing sample was made of blood. These receptors came from a human donor with ulcerative colitis or Crohn's disease, or a healthy co-twin of an affected twin (not recorded which).

The chain links TRBV3-1 to TRBJ2-5; TCRdb returns TRBD2, unconfirmable since there is no DNA. CDR3 length: 14 residues. In germline, CDR1 is LGHDT, CDR2 YNNKEL (reference sequence). This CDR3 reads CASSHSPAGETQYF.

The chain employs TRBV6-4 and TRBJ2-1; TCRdb names TRBD1, which stays unverified in the absence of DNA. Germline V gene data show CDR1 as MRHNA and CDR2 as SNTAGT. CDR3 length: 19 amino acids. CDR3 in amino acids: CASSPSASGAESSYNEQFF.

The chain has TRBV19 and TRBJ1-1. CDR3 length: 13 residues. Germline V gene lookup returns CDR1 LNHDA and CDR2 SQIVND (reference sequence). The CDR3 spells CASTRRLNTEAFF. The complete variable domain, with remaining parts taken from reference TRBV19 and TRBJ1-1, reads DGGITQSPKYLFRKEGQNVTLSCEQNLNHDAMYWYRQDPGQGLRLIYYSQIVNDFQKGDIAEGYSVSREKKESFPLTVTSAQKNPTAFYLCASTRRLNTEAFFGQGTRLTVV.

The chain joins TRBV30 to TRBJ1-2. The CDR3 consists of 11 residues. Germline V CDR1 and CDR2: GTSNPN, SVGIG (reference sequence). The CDR3 loop is CAWRLGHGYTF.

The chain has TRBV7-9 and TRBJ2-3; the TRBD2 assignment by TCRdb is unverifiable without DNA. CDR1 and CDR2 (germline): SEHNR, FQNEAQ (reference sequence). The CDR3 extends over 16 amino acids. The CDR3 loop reads CASSLDPGRRGDTQYF.

The V call is TRBV7-3, the J call TRBJ2-6; the TCRdb call, TRBD1, lacks DNA for checking. The V gene's germline CDR1 is SGHTA and CDR2 FQGTGA. This CDR3 has 18 residues. The chain's CDR3 is CASSLWGQGAFGANVLTF. Full variable domain (remainder filled in from reference TRBV7-3 and TRBJ2-6): GAGVSQTPSNKVTEKGKYVELRCDPISGHTALYWYRQSLGQGPEFLIYFQGTGAADDSGLPNDRFFAVRPEGSVSTLKIQRTERGDSAVYLCASSLWGQGAFGANVLTFGAGSRLTVL.

The genes are TRBV5-1 and TRBJ2-7; absent DNA, TCRdb's TRBD2 call cannot be checked. The CDR3 loop spans 17 amino acids. Germline lookup yields CDR1 SGHRS and CDR2 YFSETQ. The CDR3 protein is CASSLALAGRDSYEQYF.

The gene calls are TRBV7-3 and TRBJ2-5; TCRdb's assignment of TRBD1 cannot be checked, as there is no DNA. The CDR3 length is 13 residues. Looked up from germline, CDR1 is SGHTA and CDR2 is FQGTGA. Here the CDR3 reads CASSRGQGETQYF.

The chain has TRBV11-1 and TRBJ2-3; TCRdb picks TRBD2, but there is no DNA to check that call. In germline, CDR1 is SGHAT, CDR2 FQDESV (reference sequence). The CDR3 has 18 amino acids. The CDR3 here is CASSHSLAGDVVADTQYF.

The chain couples TRBV5-1 to TRBJ1-4. Germline V gene data show CDR1 as SGHRS and CDR2 as YFSETQ. This CDR3 has 15 residues. CDR3 residues: CASSLDGSTNEKLFF. The complete variable domain, with remaining parts taken from reference TRBV5-1 and TRBJ1-4, reads KAGVTQTPRYLIKTRGQQVTLSCSPISGHRSVSWYQQTPGQGLQFLFEYFSETQRNKGNFPGRFSGRQFSNSRSEMNVSTLELGDSALYLCASSLDGSTNEKLFFGSGTQLSVL.